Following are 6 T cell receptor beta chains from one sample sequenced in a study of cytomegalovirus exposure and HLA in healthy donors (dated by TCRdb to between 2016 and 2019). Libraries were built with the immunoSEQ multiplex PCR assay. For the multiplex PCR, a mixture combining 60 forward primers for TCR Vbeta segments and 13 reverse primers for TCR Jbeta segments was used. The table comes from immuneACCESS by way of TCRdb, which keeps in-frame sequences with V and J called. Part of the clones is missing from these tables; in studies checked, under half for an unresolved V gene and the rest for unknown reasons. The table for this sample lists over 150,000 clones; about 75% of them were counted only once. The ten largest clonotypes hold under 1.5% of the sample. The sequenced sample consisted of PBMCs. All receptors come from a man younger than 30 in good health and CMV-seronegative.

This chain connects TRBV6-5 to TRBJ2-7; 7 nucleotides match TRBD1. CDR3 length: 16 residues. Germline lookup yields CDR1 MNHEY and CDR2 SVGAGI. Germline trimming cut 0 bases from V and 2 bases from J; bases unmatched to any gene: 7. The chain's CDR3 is CASSYSTGQRTYEQYF. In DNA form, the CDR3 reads TGTGCCAGCAGTTACTCGACGGGACAGCGAACCTACGAGCAGTACTTC.

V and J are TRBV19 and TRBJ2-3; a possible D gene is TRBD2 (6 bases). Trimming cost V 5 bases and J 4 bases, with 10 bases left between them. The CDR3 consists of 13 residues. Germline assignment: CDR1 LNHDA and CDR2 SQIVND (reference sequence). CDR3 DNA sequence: TGTGCCAGTAGTCGGGAGAGGGCAGATACGCAGTATTTT. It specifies CASSRERADTQYF.

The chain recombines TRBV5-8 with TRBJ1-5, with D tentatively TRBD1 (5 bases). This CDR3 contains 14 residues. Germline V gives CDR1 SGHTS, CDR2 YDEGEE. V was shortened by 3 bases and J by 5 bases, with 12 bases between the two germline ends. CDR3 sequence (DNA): TGTGCCAGCAGCTCGACTGACAGAGATCAGCCCCAGCATTTT. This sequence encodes CASSSTDRDQPQHF. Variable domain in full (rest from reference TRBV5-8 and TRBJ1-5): EAGVTQSPTHLIKTRGQQATLRCSPISGHTSVYWYQQALGLGLQFLLWYDEGEERNRGNFPPRFSGRQFPNYSSELNVNALELEDSALYLCASSSTDRDQPQHFGDGTRLSIL.

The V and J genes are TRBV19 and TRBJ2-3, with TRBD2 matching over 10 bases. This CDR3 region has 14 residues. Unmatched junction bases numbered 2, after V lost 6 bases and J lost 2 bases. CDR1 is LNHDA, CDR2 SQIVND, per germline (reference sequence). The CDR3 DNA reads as TGTGCCAGTAGACTAGCGGGGATCACAGATACGCAGTATTTT. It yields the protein CASRLAGITDTQYF.

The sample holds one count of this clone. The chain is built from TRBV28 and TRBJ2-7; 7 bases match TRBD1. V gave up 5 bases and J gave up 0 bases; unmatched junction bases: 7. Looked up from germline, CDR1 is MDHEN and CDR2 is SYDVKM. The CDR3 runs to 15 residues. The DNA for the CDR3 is TGTGCCAGCAGTCCTACCAGGGGGAACTCCTACGAGCAGTACTTC. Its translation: CASSPTRGNSYEQYF.

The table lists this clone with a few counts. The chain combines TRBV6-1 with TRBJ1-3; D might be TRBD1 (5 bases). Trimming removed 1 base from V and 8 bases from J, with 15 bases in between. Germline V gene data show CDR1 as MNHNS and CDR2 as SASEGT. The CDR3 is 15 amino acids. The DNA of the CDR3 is TGTGCCAGCAGTGAAGACCAGGGAATGGCGGACACCATATATTTT. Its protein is CASSEDQGMADTIYF.